These T cell receptor beta chains were read from a single sample in a study of T cells in Graves' hyperthyroidism and ophthalmopathy. TCRdb ran MiXCR on the multiplex PCR reads and lists one entry per CDR3 protein. The repertoire holds a few hundred thousand distinct CDR3 sequences, with roughly 22% as singletons. Sequenced sample: blood. These receptors were collected from a man aged 25 to 40 with Graves' ophthalmopathy. Both conserved end residues are part of each CDR3. A D gene is named only where the DNA matches it firmly. Clone size, where shown, is once, few, many, or a class for clones that have expanded.

clone_size	v_call	d_call	j_call	cdr3_length	cdr3_nt	cdr3_aa
few	TRBV29-1	TRBD1	TRBJ2-2	16	TGCAGCGTTTACGGACAGGGGGCGACGGGGACCGGGGAGCTGTTTTTT	CSVYGQGATGTGELFF
NA	TRBV11-3	NA	TRBJ2-3	13	TGTGCCAGCGGAGGACAAAGCACAGATACGCAGTATTTT	CASGGQSTDTQYF
NA	TRBV20-1	NA	TRBJ1-5	15	TGCAGTGCCCGACTGACGGGGATTAGCAATCAGCCCCAGCATTTT	CSARLTGISNQPQHF
many	TRBV2	NA	TRBJ2-1	13	TGTGCCAGCAGTGAAAGGTACCGGGATGAGCAGTTCTTC	CASSERYRDEQFF
many	TRBV11-2	NA	TRBJ2-7	13	TGTGCCAGCAGCTTAGCCTTTGCGTACGAGCAGTACTTC	CASSLAFAYEQYF
few	TRBV12-3/TRBV12-4	NA	TRBJ2-2	12	TGTGCCAGCAACTACAACACCGGGGAGCTGTTTTTT	CASNYNTGELFF
few	TRBV11-2	TRBD2	TRBJ2-2	14	TGTGCCAGCAGCTTCTCGGGAGGATCCGGGGAGCTGTTTTTT	CASSFSGGSGELFF
NA	TRBV28	NA	TRBJ1-1	12	TGTGCCAGCAGTGATACAGGGCTTGGGGCTTTCTTT	CASSDTGLGAFF
NA	TRBV11-3	NA	TRBJ2-2	13	TGTGCCAGCAGCCCCCCCGTCGCCGGGGAGCTGTTTTTT	CASSPPVAGELFF
many	TRBV11-2	NA	TRBJ2-1	18	TGTGCCAGCAGCTTATTGGGCTGGGTCGGGAGCCTCAACAATGAGCAGTTCTTC	CASSLLGWVGSLNNEQFF
few	TRBV9	TRBD1	TRBJ2-7	17	TGTGCCAGCAGCGCCGGACAGGGGGCCGGGAGCTCCTACGAGCAGTACTTC	CASSAGQGAGSSYEQYF
NA	TRBV19	NA	TRBJ2-6	18	TGTGCCAGTAGTAGGAGGGACGCTGAGGTCTCTGGGGCCAACGTCCTGACTTTC	CASSRRDAEVSGANVLTF
NA	TRBV5-8	NA	TRBJ2-3	14	TGTGCCAGCAGCCGGGACCGTAGTATAGATACGCAGTATTTT	CASSRDRSIDTQYF
NA	TRBV3-1	NA	TRBJ1-6	16	TGTGCCAGCAGCTCAATCAGGGGCTCCTATAATTCACCCCTCCACTTT	CASSSIRGSYNSPLHF
few	TRBV28	TRBD1	TRBJ1-2	13	TGTGCCACCGAAACAGGGGGCAGGTATGGCTACACCTTC	CATETGGRYGYTF
NA	TRBV29-1	NA	TRBJ2-6	13	TGCAGCGTTTTGACTTCTGGGGCCAACGTCCTGACTTTC	CSVLTSGANVLTF
NA	TRBV7-3	NA	TRBJ1-3	14	TGTGCCACCTCCGGACAGATCTCTGGAAACACCATATATTTT	CATSGQISGNTIYF
many	TRBV28	NA	TRBJ1-1	11	TGTGCCATTCGGGGGTCCACTGAAGCTTTCTTT	CAIRGSTEAFF
NA	TRBV20-1	TRBD2	TRBJ2-1	11	TGCAGTGCCTTGGGACTAGCGGAGCAGTTCTTC	CSALGLAEQFF
many	TRBV11-3	TRBD1	TRBJ2-3	16	TGTGCCAGCACCTCACCCCGGGACAGGAGCACAGATACGCAGTATTTT	CASTSPRDRSTDTQYF
few	TRBV7-8	TRBD2	TRBJ2-1	16	TGTGCCAGCAGCCCGGGAAGCGGGAGACTTTACAATGAGCAGTTCTTC	CASSPGSGRLYNEQFF
many	TRBV7-8	NA	TRBJ2-7	14	TGTGCCAGCAGCCAGGCCAGGAGAACCTACGAGCAGTACTTC	CASSQARRTYEQYF
NA	TRBV28	TRBD2	TRBJ2-1	13	TGTGCCAGCTGCCCCGGGGGGGGGAATGAGCAGTTCTTC	CASCPGGGNEQFF
many	TRBV28	TRBD2	TRBJ2-7	14	TGTGCCAGCAGTGGGGGGGGGGTCTCCGGCGAGCAGTACTTC	CASSGGGVSGEQYF
few	TRBV24-1	NA	TRBJ1-5	13	TGTGCCACCAGTGATTCGTGGGATCAGCCCCAGCATTTT	CATSDSWDQPQHF
NA	TRBV20-1	NA	TRBJ2-5	14	TGCAGTGCTTCCCGTTCGAATGCGGAAGAGACCCAGTACTTC	CSASRSNAEETQYF
few	TRBV7-9	TRBD2	TRBJ2-3	16	TGTGCCAGCAGCCCCAGGGTTGCGGGAGCCCACGATACGCAGTATTTT	CASSPRVAGAHDTQYF
few	TRBV16	TRBD1	TRBJ1-1	15	TGTGCCAGCAGCCAAACCGGACAGGGAGCCTCTGAAGCTTTCTTT	CASSQTGQGASEAFF
many	TRBV7-9	TRBD2	TRBJ2-1	16	TGTGCCAGCAGCTTAGATAGCGGGAGGGCCTACAATGAGCAGTTCTTC	CASSLDSGRAYNEQFF
few	TRBV5-1	TRBD1	TRBJ1-1	14	TGCGCCAGCAGGCGGACAGGGAGCGACACTGAAGCTTTCTTT	CASRRTGSDTEAFF
few	TRBV27	NA	TRBJ2-7	15	TGTGCCAGCAGTCCCTGGGGGACACGTTCCTACGAGCAGTACTTC	CASSPWGTRSYEQYF
few	TRBV15	TRBD1	TRBJ2-7	15	TGTGCCACCAGCAGAGTTGTGACAGGGAGCTACGAGCAGTACTTC	CATSRVVTGSYEQYF
many	TRBV11-2	NA	TRBJ2-3	14	TGTGCCAGCAGCTTAGGGGCATCCCAAGATACGCAGTATTTT	CASSLGASQDTQYF
NA	TRBV6-1	NA	TRBJ2-3	15	TGTGCCAGCAGTCCCAGCGGATTGAGCACAGATACGCAGTATTTT	CASSPSGLSTDTQYF
NA	TRBV6-1	TRBD2	TRBJ2-1	14	TGTGCCAGCAGTTCCCGGGGGGGAGACAATGAGCAGTTCTTC	CASSSRGGDNEQFF
once	TRBV10-3	TRBD2	TRBJ2-2	15	TGTGCCATCAGTGCAGCGGGAGGGCGCACCGGGGAGCTGTTTTTT	CAISAAGGRTGELFF
few	TRBV9	TRBD2	TRBJ2-5	16	TGTGCCAGCAGCGTAGCTCTAGCGGGAGGGGGAGAGACCCAGTACTTC	CASSVALAGGGETQYF
few	TRBV28	NA	TRBJ2-6	17	TGTGCCGCCTTTTCCCGGGGCGGGCCCTCTGGGGCCAACGTCCTGACTTTC	CAAFSRGGPSGANVLTF
few	TRBV19	NA	TRBJ2-1	12	TGTGCCACCCTCTCGGGATACAATGAGCAGTTCTTC	CATLSGYNEQFF
NA	TRBV11-3	TRBD1	TRBJ2-3	16	TGTGCCAGCAGCTTAGACCCGGGACAGGGGACAGATACGCAGTATTTT	CASSLDPGQGTDTQYF
few	TRBV11-1	TRBD2	TRBJ2-1	16	TGTGCCAGTAGTGCGGGACTAGCGGGAGTAACGGATGAGCAGTTCTTC	CASSAGLAGVTDEQFF
NA	TRBV3-1	NA	TRBJ1-6	13	TGTGCCAGCAGCCAAACGGACACAGGGCTTGTCCACTTT	CASSQTDTGLVHF
few	TRBV30	NA	TRBJ2-3	14	TGTGCCTGGCAGCATTTGGGGACCTCAGATACGCAGTATTTT	CAWQHLGTSDTQYF
few	TRBV5-1	TRBD2	TRBJ2-1	17	TGCGCCAGCAGTTATAGGGAGGGACTCCTTTTACACAATGAGCAGTTCTTC	CASSYREGLLLHNEQFF
few	TRBV7-2	NA	TRBJ1-6	15	TGTGCCAGCAGCTTCCGGGACGGCTATAATTCACCCCTCCACTTT	CASSFRDGYNSPLHF
NA	TRBV28	TRBD1	TRBJ2-1	13	TGTGCCAGTTCCCGACAGGGGGCGGATGAGCAGTTCTTC	CASSRQGADEQFF
many	TRBV7-9	TRBD1	TRBJ2-3	16	TGTGCCAGCAGCCCCCCGGGACAGGGGCGAGGAGATACGCAGTATTTT	CASSPPGQGRGDTQYF
many	TRBV6-2/TRBV6-3	NA	TRBJ1-2	15	TGTGCCAGCAGTTACTCGATTCCGTCTTCCTATGGCTACACCTTC	CASSYSIPSSYGYTF
many	TRBV6-1	NA	TRBJ2-5	13	TGTGCCAGCACCGTCCCGAACCAAGAGACCCAGTACTTC	CASTVPNQETQYF
few	TRBV19	TRBD2	TRBJ2-7	14	TGTGCCAGTAGTACCGGACTAGCGGGAGGCGAGCAGTACTTC	CASSTGLAGGEQYF
NA	TRBV4-2	TRBD1	TRBJ2-5	14	TGTGCCAGCAGCCACACAGGGGAGATGGAGACCCAGTACTTC	CASSHTGEMETQYF
NA	TRBV2	TRBD1	TRBJ1-2	14	TGTGCCAGCAGTGCACTGGGACAGGGTACTGGCTACACCTTC	CASSALGQGTGYTF
NA	TRBV7-3	TRBD2	TRBJ2-1	17	TGTGCCAGCAGCCAAGATGTTGGGACTAGCAGGACGGATGAGCAGTTCTTC	CASSQDVGTSRTDEQFF
few	TRBV20-1	NA	TRBJ2-1	15	TGCAGTGCTAGAGATCACTGGCGCCCACTCAATGAGCAGTTCTTC	CSARDHWRPLNEQFF
many	TRBV7-7	NA	TRBJ2-1	14	TGTGCTAGCAGCTTAGAACCGGGGGTGAGTGAGCAGTTCTTC	CASSLEPGVSEQFF
NA	TRBV15	NA	TRBJ1-1	14	TGTGCCACCAGCAGAGATCCGCCCCTAACTGAAGCTTTCTTT	CATSRDPPLTEAFF
few	TRBV9	TRBD1	TRBJ2-3	17	TGTGCCAGCAGCGTTGGCCCGGGACAGGGGGCTGGAGATACGCAGTATTTT	CASSVGPGQGAGDTQYF